This T cell receptor (beta chain) was profiled in a study of CXCR3-negative and CXCR3-positive naive CD8 T cells. Findings of the study overall: Sequencing showed both naive subsets with comparably high diversity, and memory CD8+ cells much lower. Freshly isolated PBMCs were used in most assays, given partial CXCR3 loss after freezing.

UMI-labeled TRB cDNA libraries were prepared by 5' RACE. TCRdb re-called the 5' RACE reads, yielding one record per CDR3 amino acid sequence without DNA. This sample's clone table lists approximately 62,000 distinct CDR3 sequences. Germline values: CDR1 LGHNA, CDR2 YNFKEQ. The CDR3 spans 13 residues. Phenotypically, naive CD8+ T cells corresponded to CD45RO-CCR7+CD27+CD95-. For this clonotype: Its antigen is currently unknown.

Sequences were obtained from naive CXCR3- CD8+ T cells from blood. The subset denotes: CD45RO-CCR7+CD27+CD95- naive CD8+ T cells lacking CXCR3 (TNR3-). The V call is TRBV4-2, the J call TRBJ1-2. The receptor's source is a human donor in good health. Some clones in this sample may be carry-over from other donors' samples. The CDR3 region is CASSQERIYGYTF.